These 7 T cell receptor beta chains were sequenced from one sample in a study of response to subunit inactivated influenza vaccine. One entry per CDR3 protein results from TCRdb running MiXCR on the RT-PCR reads. This sample carries 650,000 to 850,000 distinct CDR3 sequences, 14% of them seen once, and the ten largest clones take 6% to 8%. This material consisted of PBMCs from blood, taken 14 to 15 days before vaccination. The receptors here all came from a man aged 45-65 years who received an inactivated influenza vaccine.

Turning to this clonotype: This could be a read error, since a much larger clone is one nucleotide away. The chain combines TRBV12-3 or TRBV12-4 with TRBJ2-5; D is ambiguous. The CDR3 loop spans 14 amino acids. Deletions cut 4 bases from V and 4 bases from J, with 13 bases between. DNA of the CDR3: TGTGCCAGCAGTTCCAAGCCGGACGCAGAGACCCAGTACTTC. Translating gives CASSSKPDAETQYF.

This clonotype was observed a handful of times. The genes are TRBV9 and TRBJ2-1; D perhaps matches TRBD2 (5 bases). Germline-derived CDR1 and CDR2 are SGDLS and YYNGEE. V lost 4 bases to trimming and J lost 6 bases, with 14 bases between them. This CDR3 spans 14 amino acids. CDR3 sequence reads: CASSPPSLLNEQFF. The CDR3 DNA follows: TGTGCCAGCAGCCCACCTAGCTTACTCAATGAGCAGTTCTTC.

The chain carries TRBV19 and TRBJ2-7, with D hard to call. Trimming left V 1 base short and J 0 bases short, with 7 bases between. Germline values: CDR1 LNHDA, CDR2 SQIVND (reference sequence). The CDR3 consists of 14 residues. CDR3 sequence (DNA): TGTGCCAGTAGTATAGGCTCCTACTCCTACGAGCAGTACTTC. It encodes CASSIGSYSYEQYF.

This clonotype was counted at least ten times. V usage is TRBV20-1 and J usage is TRBJ2-1; 7 positions agree with TRBD1. CDR1 and CDR2 from the germline V gene are DFQATT and SNEGSKA (reference sequence). The CDR3 runs 15 residues. Trimming at V came to 0 bases and at J to 3 bases, leaving 5 bases not matched to a gene. In nucleotides, the CDR3 is TGCAGTGCTAGAGATCCGACAGGGTACTACAATGAGCAGTTCTTC. Its translation: CSARDPTGYYNEQFF.

This chain links TRBV7-8 with TRBJ1-2; tentative D call: TRBD1 (6 bases). This CDR3 has 15 residues. CDR1 and CDR2 (germline): SGHVS, FQNEAQ. V lost 10 bases and J lost 0, with 18 bases in between. CDR3 protein: CATTAGAFANYGYTF. The CDR3 DNA reads TGTGCCACTACCGCAGGGGCGTTTGCTAACTATGGCTACACCTTC.

The DNA for the CDR3 is TGTGCCAGCCGCAGTGGGACTTCCGCCTTCTTC. This encodes CASRSGTSAFF. The V gene is TRBV12-3 or TRBV12-4, the J gene TRBJ2-1; possible D gene TRBD2, 6 bases. Trimming took off 8 bases at V and 16 bases at J, with 18 bases between the two ends. The CDR3 totals 11 residues.

This clonotype was counted only a few times. The rearrangement links TRBV5-1 to TRBJ1-1, with 8 positions matching TRBD1. Germline V lookup: CDR1 SGHRS, CDR2 YFSETQ. J was trimmed by 6 bases and V by 4 bases; bases with no gene match: 5. The CDR3 has 13 amino acids. The CDR3 region has the DNA TGCGCCAGCAGCAAGGACAGGGTGGCTGAAGCTTTCTTT. Its protein product is CASSKDRVAEAFF.